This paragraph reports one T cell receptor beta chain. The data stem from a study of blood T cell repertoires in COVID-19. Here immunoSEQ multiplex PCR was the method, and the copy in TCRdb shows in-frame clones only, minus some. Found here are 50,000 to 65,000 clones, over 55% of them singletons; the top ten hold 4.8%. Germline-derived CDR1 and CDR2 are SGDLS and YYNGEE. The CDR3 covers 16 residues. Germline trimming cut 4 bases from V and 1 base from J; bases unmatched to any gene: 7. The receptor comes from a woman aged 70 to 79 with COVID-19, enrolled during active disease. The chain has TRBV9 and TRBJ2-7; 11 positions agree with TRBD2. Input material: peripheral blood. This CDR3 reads CASSPRTSGLSYEQYV. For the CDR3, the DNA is TGTGCCAGCAGCCCACGGACTAGCGGGCTTTCCTACGAGCAGTACGTC.